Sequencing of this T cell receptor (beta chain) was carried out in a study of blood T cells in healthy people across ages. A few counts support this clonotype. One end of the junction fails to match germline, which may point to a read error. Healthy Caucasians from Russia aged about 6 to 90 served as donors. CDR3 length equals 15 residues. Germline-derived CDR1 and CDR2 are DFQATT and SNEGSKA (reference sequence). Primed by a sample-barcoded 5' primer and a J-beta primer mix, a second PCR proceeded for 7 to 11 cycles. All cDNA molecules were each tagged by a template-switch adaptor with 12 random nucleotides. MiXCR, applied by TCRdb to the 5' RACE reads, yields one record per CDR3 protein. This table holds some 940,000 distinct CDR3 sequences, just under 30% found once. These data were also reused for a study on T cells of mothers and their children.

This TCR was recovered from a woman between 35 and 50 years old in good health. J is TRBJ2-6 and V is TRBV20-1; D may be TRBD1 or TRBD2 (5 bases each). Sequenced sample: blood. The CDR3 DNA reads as TGCAGTGCTAGAGAGGGGAGCTCTGGGGCCAACGTCCCGACTTTC. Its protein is CSAREGSSGANVPTF.